This paragraph reports one T cell receptor beta chain. This specimen comes from a study of prognosis after radiotherapy for stage I lung cancer. The ends lost 0 bases at V and 6 bases at J; junction bases unmatched: 7. The CDR3 consists of 15 residues. CDR1 and CDR2 (germline): SGHTA, FQGNSA. By two-round multiplex PCR, the TCR beta CDR3 was amplified from genomic DNA. Primers specific to each TRBV and TRBJ gene drove first-round PCR. TCRdb reprocessed the multiplex PCR reads with MiXCR, giving one entry per CDR3 protein. In the table there are approximately 13,000 distinct CDR3 sequences, 30% to 40% of which are singletons.

This chain uses TRBV7-2 with TRBJ2-7; 8 bases align to TRBD1. Here the sequenced sample was PBMCs, taken before or after stereotactic body radiation therapy (not recorded which). The receptor was isolated from a donor aged 50 or older with non-small cell lung cancer. The CDR3 reads CASSLAPGGLAEQYV. In nucleotides, the CDR3 is TGTGCCAGCAGCTTAGCTCCAGGGGGCCTCGCCGAGCAGTACGTC.